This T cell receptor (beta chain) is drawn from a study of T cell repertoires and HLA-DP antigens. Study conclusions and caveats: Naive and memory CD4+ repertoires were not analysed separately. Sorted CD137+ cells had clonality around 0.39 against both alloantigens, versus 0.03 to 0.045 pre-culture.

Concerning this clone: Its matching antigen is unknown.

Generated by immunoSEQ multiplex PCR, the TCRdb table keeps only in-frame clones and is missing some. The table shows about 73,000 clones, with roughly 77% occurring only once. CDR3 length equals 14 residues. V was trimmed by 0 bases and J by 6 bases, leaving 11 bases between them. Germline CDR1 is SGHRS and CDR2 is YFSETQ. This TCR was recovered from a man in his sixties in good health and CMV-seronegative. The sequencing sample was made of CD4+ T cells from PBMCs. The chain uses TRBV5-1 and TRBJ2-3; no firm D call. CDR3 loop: CASSLASEMDTQYF. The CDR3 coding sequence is TGCGCCAGCAGCTTGGCCTCCGAGATGGATACGCAGTATTTT. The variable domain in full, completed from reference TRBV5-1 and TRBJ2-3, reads KAGVTQTPRYLIKTRGQQVTLSCSPISGHRSVSWYQQTPGQGLQFLFEYFSETQRNKGNFPGRFSGRQFSNSRSEMNVSTLELGDSALYLCASSLASEMDTQYFGPGTRLTVL.